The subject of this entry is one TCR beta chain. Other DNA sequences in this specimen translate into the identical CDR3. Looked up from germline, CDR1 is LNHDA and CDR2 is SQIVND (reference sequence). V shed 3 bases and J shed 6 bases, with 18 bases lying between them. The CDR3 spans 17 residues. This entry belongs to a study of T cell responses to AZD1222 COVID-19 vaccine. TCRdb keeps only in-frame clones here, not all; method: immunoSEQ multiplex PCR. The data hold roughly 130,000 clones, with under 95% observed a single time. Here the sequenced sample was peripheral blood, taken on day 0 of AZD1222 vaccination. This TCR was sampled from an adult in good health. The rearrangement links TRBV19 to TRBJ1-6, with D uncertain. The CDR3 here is CASSIPEGQRGNSPLHF. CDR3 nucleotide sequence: TGTGCCAGTAGTATTCCCGAAGGGCAGCGGGGTAATTCACCCCTCCACTTT.